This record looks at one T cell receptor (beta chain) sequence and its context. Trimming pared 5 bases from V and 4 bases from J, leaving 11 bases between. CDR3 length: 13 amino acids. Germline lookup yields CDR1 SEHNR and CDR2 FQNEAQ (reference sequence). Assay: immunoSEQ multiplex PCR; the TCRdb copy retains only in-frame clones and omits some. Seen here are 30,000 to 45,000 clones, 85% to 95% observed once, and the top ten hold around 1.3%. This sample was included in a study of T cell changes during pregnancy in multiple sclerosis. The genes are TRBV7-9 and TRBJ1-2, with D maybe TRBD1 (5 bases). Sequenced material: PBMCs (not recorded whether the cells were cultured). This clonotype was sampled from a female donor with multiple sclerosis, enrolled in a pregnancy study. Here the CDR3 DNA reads TGTGCCAGCAGCCCGGGACGGATCTATGGCTACACCTTC. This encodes CASSPGRIYGYTF.